This passage covers 30 T cell receptor beta chains from one sample sequenced in a study of OX40 agonist ivuxolimab in advanced cancers. Produced via immunoSEQ multiplex PCR; TCRdb's table is partial and in-frame only. The table records roughly 26,000 clones, 75% to 90% of them present only once. This specimen consisted of CD4+ or CD8+ T cells sorted from blood, obtained in a trial of the OX40 agonist ivuxolimab. The receptor source for this set is an adult with an advanced solid tumor such as melanoma, head and neck, liver or kidney cancer.

As DNA, the CDR3 is TGTGCCAGCAGTACCACCTGGGGGGACGGAGAGACCCAGTACTTC. Its translation: CASSTTWGDGETQYF. This sequence joins TRBV27 and TRBJ2-5; the D gene is possibly TRBD2 (6 bases). CDR3 length: 15 amino acids. The germline V gene has CDR1 MNHEY and CDR2 SMNVEV (reference sequence). Trimming pared 5 bases from V and 4 bases from J, leaving 17 bases between.

This chain connects TRBV27 to TRBJ2-7; TRBD2 matches 7 bases. CDR1 is MNHEY, CDR2 SMNVEV, per germline (reference sequence). V gave up 5 bases and J gave up 6 bases; unmatched junction bases: 10. The CDR3 loop spans 14 amino acids. The CDR3 sequence: CASSNIGRTSEQYF. The DNA for the CDR3 is TGTGCCAGCAGTAATATCGGGAGGACTTCCGAGCAGTACTTC.

The V and J genes are TRBV13 and TRBJ2-1; TRBD2 aligns across 8 bases. The length of the CDR3 is 14 residues. V shed 5 bases and J 10 bases; nucleotides not matched to a gene: 10. Germline-derived CDR1 and CDR2 are PRHDT and FYEKMQ (reference sequence). CDR3 region: CASSIRGGLGEQFF. In nucleotides, the CDR3 is TGTGCCAGCAGCATTCGGGGGGGCCTTGGAGAGCAGTTCTTC.

Comments on this clone: The sample carries other DNA sequences with the same CDR3. This chain joins TRBV27 and TRBJ1-1, with TRBD1 matching over 9 bases. CDR1 is MNHEY, CDR2 SMNVEV, per germline (reference sequence). V dropped 6 bases and J dropped 5; count of bases not matched to a gene: 4. The CDR3 totals 13 residues. The CDR3 sequence: CASRGTGLTEAFF. CDR3 bases: TGTGCCAGCAGAGGGACAGGGCTTACTGAAGCTTTCTTT.

The J gene is TRBJ1-2, the V gene TRBV7-9; D gene unclear. V shed 1 base and J shed 5 bases, with 5 bases lying between them. The CDR3 loop spans 12 amino acids. Germline V gives CDR1 SEHNR, CDR2 FQNEAQ (reference sequence). The CDR3: CASSLEAYGYTF. CDR3 DNA sequence: TGTGCCAGCAGCTTAGAGGCGTATGGCTACACCTTC.

This chain connects TRBV7-6 to TRBJ2-1, with D maybe TRBD2 (6 bases). Trimming shortened V by 2 bases and J by 2 bases, and 7 bases separated the two germline ends. Germline CDR1 SGHVS, CDR2 FNYEAQ. The CDR3 has 14 amino acids. The CDR3 bases are TGTGCCAGCAGCTTATCGGGGGCCTACAATGAGCAGTTCTTC. Translated, it gives CASSLSGAYNEQFF.

The chain uses TRBV19 and TRBJ1-1, with D hard to call. The V end lost 3 bases, the J end lost 6 bases, and 14 bases lay between the germline ends. The germline CDR1 and CDR2 sequences are LNHDA and SQIVND (reference sequence). CDR3 length: 14 residues. The CDR3 spells CASSIGGSLAEAFF. In DNA form, the CDR3 reads TGTGCCAGTAGTATCGGCGGGAGTTTGGCTGAAGCTTTCTTT.

The chain has TRBV6-1 and TRBJ2-7; 7 nucleotides line up with TRBD1. The ends lost 6 bases at V and 4 bases at J; junction bases unmatched: 6. CDR3 length equals 13 residues. Germline CDR1 and CDR2: MNHNS and SASEGT. The CDR3 region has the DNA TGTGCCAGCAGCGACAGGGATTTTTACGAGCAGTACTTC. Amino acid sequence: CASSDRDFYEQYF.

This sequence joins TRBV27 and TRBJ2-7, with a tentative D call TRBD1 (5 bases). Germline CDR1 MNHEY, CDR2 SMNVEV (reference sequence). Trimming took 3 bases from V and 6 from J, leaving 9 bases between them. This CDR3 is 12 amino acids long. CDR3 amino acids: CASSFQGSEQYF. CDR3 coding DNA: TGTGCCAGCAGTTTCCAGGGAAGCGAGCAGTACTTC.

This sequence joins TRBV4-1 and TRBJ2-5, with 8 bases matching TRBD2. The CDR3 has 13 residues. Germline CDR1 MGHRA, CDR2 YSYEKL. V shed 2 bases, J shed 5 bases, and the junction held 1 base outside the gene matches. CDR3 sequence (DNA): TGCGCCAGCAGCCAACCGGGGGGGGAGACCCAGTACTTC. It specifies CASSQPGGETQYF.

The chain carries TRBV5-8 and TRBJ2-3; 7 nucleotides match TRBD1. Looked up from germline, CDR1 is SGHTS and CDR2 is YDEGEE. V lost 0 bases to trimming and J lost 6 bases; unmatched junction nucleotides: 4. The CDR3 has 14 residues. The CDR3 DNA is TGTGCCAGCAGCTTGGGACAGGGATACGATACGCAGTATTTT. It codes for CASSLGQGYDTQYF.

V usage is TRBV2 and J usage is TRBJ2-1; D is tentatively TRBD1 or TRBD2 (5 bases each). V lost 9 bases and J lost 6, with 12 bases in between. The germline CDR1 and CDR2 sequences are SNHLY and FYNNEI. The CDR3 spans 12 residues. The CDR3 DNA sequence: TGTGCCAGGGGGGTGCTGGGCAATGAGCAGTTCTTC. It translates to CARGVLGNEQFF.

The chain carries TRBV27 and TRBJ2-1; the D gene is possibly TRBD2 (5 bases). This CDR3 is 17 amino acids long. Germline values: CDR1 MNHEY, CDR2 SMNVEV (reference sequence). Between the trimmed V and J ends, which lost 5 bases and 0 bases, there was a span of 17 bases. CDR3 loop: CASSLTILGSSYNEQFF. CDR3 coding DNA: TGTGCCAGCAGTCTGACAATACTAGGGTCCTCCTACAATGAGCAGTTCTTC.

This chain links TRBV25-1 with TRBJ2-2, with D possibly being TRBD1 or TRBD2 (6 bases each). The V gene lost 3 bases and the J gene lost 7 bases, with 9 bases spanning the gap. Looked up from germline, CDR1 is MGHDK and CDR2 is SYGVNS. The CDR3 is 13 residues long. CDR3 amino acids: CASSDRGGGELFF. CDR3 DNA: TGTGCCAGCAGTGACAGGGGAGGCGGGGAGCTGTTTTTT.

The chain recombines TRBV29-1 with TRBJ2-7; TRBD1 is a possible D gene (6 bases). The CDR3 totals 16 residues. V lost 0 bases, J lost 1 base, and 16 bases lay in between. In germline, CDR1 is SQVTM, CDR2 ANQGSEA. CDR3 in amino acids: CSVEEAETGSSYEQYF. In nucleotides, the CDR3 is TGCAGCGTTGAAGAGGCTGAGACAGGAAGTTCCTACGAGCAGTACTTC.

The rearrangement joins TRBV19 to TRBJ1-6, with a possible D match to TRBD1 (6 bases). The germline V gene has CDR1 LNHDA and CDR2 SQIVND (reference sequence). V was pared by 3 bases and J by 0 bases, with 9 bases between. This CDR3 comprises 16 residues. The CDR3 bases are TGTGCCAGTAGTATGGAGGGGGGCTCCTATAATTCACCCCTCCACTTT. Protein product: CASSMEGGSYNSPLHF.

The rearrangement links TRBV29-1 to TRBJ2-3, with D perhaps TRBD2 (6 bases). The CDR3 runs to 12 residues. V shed 7 bases and J shed 7 bases, with 15 bases lying between them. CDR1 SQVTM and CDR2 ANQGSEA come from the germline V gene. The CDR3 here is CSAMGLENTQYF. The CDR3 DNA reads TGCAGCGCCATGGGACTTGAAAATACGCAGTATTTT.

This chain connects TRBV7-6 to TRBJ1-1; possible D gene TRBD1, 5 bases. CDR1 is SGHVS, CDR2 FNYEAQ, per germline. The V and J ends lost 5 bases and 6 bases respectively, with 13 bases between them. This CDR3 contains 13 residues. The CDR3 bases are TGTGCCAGCAGCGTAAATGGCAGGGCTGAAGCTTTCTTT. Amino acids: CASSVNGRAEAFF.

The J gene is TRBJ2-3, the V gene TRBV9, with D possibly matching TRBD1 (6 bases). Germline-derived CDR1 and CDR2 are SGDLS and YYNGEE. This CDR3 is 16 amino acids long. The V end was cut by 0 bases, the J end by 2 bases, with 13 bases between. The CDR3 loop is CASSVGDKIYTDTQYF. The DNA for the CDR3 is TGTGCCAGCAGCGTAGGGGACAAGATATACACAGATACGCAGTATTTT.

CDR3 nucleotide sequence: TGCGCCAGCAGCTTCCGGGACTACCACAATGAGCAGTTCTTC. Translation: CASSFRDYHNEQFF. The genes are TRBV5-1 and TRBJ2-1; 7 nucleotides line up with TRBD2. Germline V gives CDR1 SGHRS, CDR2 YFSETQ. The CDR3 extends over 14 amino acids. The J segment lost 5 bases and the V segment lost 2 bases, leaving 4 bases of the junction unmatched.

The chain uses TRBV4-1 and TRBJ2-1; D is undetermined. CDR1 MGHRA and CDR2 YSYEKL come from the germline V gene. V shed 1 base and J shed 0 bases, with 13 bases lying between them. CDR3 length: 17 residues. The CDR3 sequence: CASSQAPPAVSYNEQFF. CDR3 sequence (DNA): TGCGCCAGCAGCCAAGCCCCCCCGGCAGTCTCCTACAATGAGCAGTTCTTC.

The table lists this clone with many counts. This chain uses TRBV27 with TRBJ1-5; no clear D gene. The CDR3 has 14 residues. Trimming cost V 7 bases and J 5 bases, with 15 bases left between them. CDR1 is MNHEY, CDR2 SMNVEV, per germline (reference sequence). CDR3 in amino acids: CASTSAVGYQPQHF. CDR3 nucleotide sequence: TGTGCCAGCACCTCCGCGGTAGGGTATCAGCCCCAGCATTTT.

This chain joins TRBV19 and TRBJ1-5; D call uncertain. Germline values: CDR1 LNHDA, CDR2 SQIVND (reference sequence). This CDR3 is built from 14 residues. The V end lost 5 bases, the J end lost 4 bases, and 12 bases lay between the germline ends. CDR3 coding DNA: TGTGCCAGTAGTTGGTCCTTATCGAATCAGCCCCAGCATTTT. Its protein product is CASSWSLSNQPQHF.

The chain has TRBV13 and TRBJ2-7; the match to TRBD1 covers 8 bases. Germline CDR1 and CDR2: PRHDT and FYEKMQ (reference sequence). V dropped 5 bases and J dropped 2; count of bases not matched to a gene: 5. The CDR3 is 14 residues long. DNA for the CDR3: TGTGCCAGCAGCGTGGACAGGGTTCCCTACGAGCAGTACTTC. It codes for CASSVDRVPYEQYF.

The chain is built from TRBV13 and TRBJ2-2; TRBD2 matches 10 bases. The CDR3 is made up of 15 amino acids. V lost 4 bases, J lost 6 bases, and 5 bases stayed unmatched. Germline assignment: CDR1 PRHDT and CDR2 FYEKMQ (reference sequence). The CDR3: CASSYGTSDSGELFF. DNA of the CDR3: TGTGCCAGCAGCTACGGGACTAGCGATTCCGGGGAGCTGTTTTTT.

This clone was seen a few times. This chain joins TRBV27 and TRBJ2-7, with TRBD1 matching over 10 bases. The V segment lost 8 bases and the J segment 4 bases; nucleotides outside the gene matches: 2. The CDR3 consists of 12 residues. Germline loops: CDR1 MNHEY, CDR2 SMNVEV (reference sequence). The CDR3 sequence is CASGTGAYEQYF. The CDR3 DNA sequence: TGTGCCAGCGGGACAGGGGCGTACGAGCAGTACTTC.

The chain couples TRBV7-9 to TRBJ1-2; D call uncertain. The CDR3 sequence is 16 residues long. Germline V gene sequence: CDR1 SEHNR, CDR2 FQNEAQ (reference sequence). Trimming removed 6 bases from V and 8 bases from J, with 25 bases in between. The CDR3 reads CASRHLETAGPVGYTF. The CDR3 coding sequence is TGTGCCAGCAGACACTTGGAGACGGCAGGACCGGTGGGCTACACCTTC.

The chain uses TRBV9 and TRBJ2-5; no reliable D call. The germline V gene has CDR1 SGDLS and CDR2 YYNGEE. There are 12 residues in the CDR3. The V end lost 4 bases, the J end lost 4 bases, and 8 bases lay between the germline ends. In nucleotides, the CDR3 is TGTGCCAGCAGCTCCCCCGGAGAGACCCAGTACTTC. Its translation is CASSSPGETQYF.

This rearrangement joins TRBV19 to TRBJ2-7; D is ambiguous. This CDR3 spans 14 amino acids. Germline lookup yields CDR1 LNHDA and CDR2 SQIVND (reference sequence). Trimming took 6 bases from V and 0 from J, leaving 12 bases between them. CDR3 in amino acids: CASRAMHPSYEQYF. The CDR3 DNA is TGTGCCAGTAGGGCTATGCATCCCTCCTACGAGCAGTACTTC.

The chain couples TRBV19 to TRBJ1-1; no clear D gene. The germline CDR1 and CDR2 sequences are LNHDA and SQIVND (reference sequence). This CDR3 is built from 15 residues. Deletions cut 3 bases from V and 1 base from J, with 12 bases between. The CDR3 sequence is CASSISLLGNTEAFF. As DNA, the CDR3 is TGTGCCAGTAGTATTTCCTTACTGGGGAACACTGAAGCTTTCTTT.